A selection of T cell receptor beta chains follows, all from one sample in a study of blood T cell repertoires in COVID-19. Assay: immunoSEQ multiplex PCR; the TCRdb copy retains only in-frame clones and omits some. The repertoire has 150,000 to 200,000 clones, about four fifths of them found once; the top ten carry 3.6%. Specimen: PBMCs or T cells enriched from blood (not recorded which). Receptors were obtained from a woman aged 45-60 years in a cohort exposed to, infected with or recovered from COVID-19 (not recorded which). The conserved cysteine and the conserved F or W are not part of the CDR3 here. Fields, in order: V gene, J gene, CDR3 protein.

>TRBV7-9|TRBJ2-5
ASSMGQGRQETQY
>TRBV7-2|TRBJ2-3
ASSSRQGLLSTDTQY
>TRBV15|TRBJ2-6
ATSSDTKSSGANVLT
>TRBV28|TRBJ2-7
ASRATGVGSYEQY
>TRBV7-6|TRBJ2-3
ASSQLTGLADPSTDTQY
>TRBV20-1|TRBJ1-1
SASEERAEAF
>TRBV19|TRBJ1-2
ASSIWGPGNYGYT
>TRBV30|TRBJ1-2
AWSKGGQGYYGYT
>TRBV6-6|TRBJ2-3
ASSPLGIDTQY
>TRBV10-1|TRBJ1-4
ASSESGREKLF
>TRBV28|TRBJ1-1
ASSLDVGDEAF
>TRBV9|TRBJ2-2
ASTARGGANTGELF
>TRBV12-5|TRBJ1-1
ASMSSLNTEAF
>TRBV7-9|TRBJ2-3
ASSLEFGSESDTQY
>TRBV10-3|TRBJ1-4
AISDSTVEKLF
>TRBV24-1|TRBJ2-5
ATSDSGQAYQETQY
>TRBV7-8|TRBJ2-7
ASSLVSLYEQY